Listed below are T cell receptor beta chains from one sample, sequenced in a study of blood T cell repertoires in COVID-19. Sequencing was performed with immunoSEQ multiplex PCR; in TCRdb, only in-frame clones are kept and a portion is missing. Here the sample spans 250,000 or so clones, around 89% being singletons. Material: peripheral blood. These TCRs come from a man between 25 and 39 years old with COVID-19, enrolled during active disease. Both conserved end residues are part of each CDR3. D genes are given only for firm matches.

-,TRBV3-1/TRBV3-2,CASSHWQVNQPQHF
TRBD1,TRBV3-1/TRBV3-2,CASSHFRGQGMGNTQYF
TRBD2,TRBV27,CASSLAGGYEQYF
-,TRBV7-8,CASTWDTGEKLFF
TRBD1,TRBV7-2,CASSPGQGAWRQPQHF
-,TRBV5-4,CASSGALSGDSNYGYTF
TRBD1,TRBV29-1,CSVDPLWGQVLNEQFF
-,TRBV4-1,CASSQEGRNQPQHF
-,TRBV24-1,CATSADRSEQFF
-,TRBV28,CASSLGGRTNYGYTF
TRBD2,TRBV5-1,CASSPQRGGLYEQYF
-,TRBV5-1,CASSLGDTRSWDEQFF
TRBD2,TRBV4-3,CASSQGTSGSIYNEQFF
TRBD1,TRBV29-1,CSAGQGRYEQYF
TRBD1,TRBV5-1,CASSSPGGNEQFF
-,TRBV24-1,CATSGPTIATGELFF
-,TRBV11-2,CASSLAGEKLFF
-,TRBV19,CASSTEMTSLWTEAFF
TRBD2,TRBV11-2,CASSFGLAGGRSEQFF
-,TRBV7-9,CASSDDFRDVPLHF
TRBD1,TRBV5-1,CASSLGTGPKEAFF
TRBD1,TRBV18,CASSQDRGTEAFF
TRBD1,TRBV27,CASSLEGQGALGYTF
TRBD1,TRBV27,CASGGLTGGREKLFF
-,TRBV28,CASSYGQGGNQPQHF
-,TRBV6-1,CASSEGPTIGSQPQHF
TRBD1,TRBV9,CASSVEGQGGSTDTQYF
TRBD2,TRBV28,CASNTPGLAGYNEQFF
-,TRBV27,CASSLFGQSGELFF
-,TRBV5-1,CASSRQFSYEQYF
-,TRBV9,CASSVAAGYSYEQYF
-,TRBV2,CASEQGLPDEQYF
TRBD1,TRBV12-3/TRBV12-4,CASSLTGSGGYTF
TRBD1,TRBV29-1,CSVSGQGSSYNEQFF
TRBD1,TRBV7-9,CASSPGQGADQPQHF
TRBD1,TRBV19,CASSIPGQGRRYGYTF
-,TRBV30,CAWGDGRVQPQHF
-,TRBV12-5,CASGLTGLGGTEAFF
-,TRBV4-3,CASSQQAGFGNSPLHF